Presented here are 10 T cell receptor beta chains from one specimen sequenced in a study of blood T cell repertoires in COVID-19. TCRdb's copy holds only in-frame clones and misses some; the assay was immunoSEQ multiplex PCR. Of around 250,000 clones listed, 70% to 90% were seen once; the top ten hold around 2%. Specimen: PBMCs or T cells enriched from blood (not recorded which). These receptors originate from a woman between 45 and 65 years old who had recovered from COVID-19.

The gene calls are TRBV9 and TRBJ1-3; 8 bases map to TRBD1. CDR1 and CDR2 (germline): SGDLS, YYNGEE. This CDR3 has 16 residues. J was trimmed by 0 bases and V by 4 bases; bases with no gene match: 6. CDR3: CASSPQTGASGNTIYF. The CDR3 DNA is TGTGCCAGCAGCCCTCAGACAGGGGCCTCTGGAAACACCATATATTTT.

The chain carries TRBV5-1 and TRBJ2-3; D not resolved. Trimming took off 5 bases at V and 0 bases at J, with 10 bases between the two ends. The germline V gene encodes CDR1 SGHRS and CDR2 YFSETQ. The CDR3 contains 14 residues. The CDR3 DNA follows: TGCGCCAGCAGTATGTCCCTTAGCACAGATACGCAGTATTTT. Its translation: CASSMSLSTDTQYF.

The chain links TRBV28 to TRBJ1-2; 11 positions agree with TRBD1. Germline trimming cut 6 bases from V and 5 bases from J; bases unmatched to any gene: 8. The CDR3 totals 15 residues. Germline V lookup: CDR1 MDHEN, CDR2 SYDVKM. The CDR3 region is CASRPWTGGSYGYTF. The CDR3 DNA reads as TGTGCCAGCAGACCTTGGACAGGGGGCAGTTATGGCTACACCTTC.

The rearrangement joins TRBV7-8 to TRBJ2-7; 8 bases map to TRBD1. J gave up 0 bases and V 1 base, and 2 bases lay outside the gene matches. Per the germline V gene, CDR1 is SGHVS and CDR2 is FQNEAQ. The CDR3 is made up of 15 amino acids. The CDR3 here is CASSLGGQGSYEQYF. Written as DNA, the CDR3 is TGTGCCAGCAGCTTAGGAGGACAGGGCTCCTACGAGCAGTACTTC.

The chain combines TRBV5-1 with TRBJ2-2; D might be TRBD1 (6 bases). CDR3 length equals 15 residues. V lost 6 bases and J lost 0, with 12 bases in between. CDR1 and CDR2 (germline): SGHRS, YFSETQ. The CDR3 DNA reads TGCGCCAGCACCGCGGACAGCTCGAACACCGGGGAGCTGTTTTTT. This codes for CASTADSSNTGELFF.

V usage is TRBV5-1 and J usage is TRBJ2-5; D is ambiguous. CDR1 SGHRS and CDR2 YFSETQ come from the germline V gene. The CDR3 loop spans 13 amino acids. Trimming removed 1 base from V and 9 bases from J, with 13 bases in between. The CDR3 protein is CASSLNPFEAQYF. As DNA, the CDR3 is TGCGCCAGCAGCTTGAACCCGTTTGAGGCCCAGTACTTC.

The rearrangement joins TRBV7-9 to TRBJ2-2, with D hard to call. Trimming took off 6 bases at V and 2 bases at J, with 10 bases between the two ends. The germline CDR1 and CDR2 sequences are SEHNR and FQNEAQ (reference sequence). The CDR3 has 14 amino acids. DNA of the CDR3: TGTGCCAGCAGGCAGGATCTCAACACCGGGGAGCTGTTTTTT. It encodes CASRQDLNTGELFF.

This sequence joins TRBV5-1 and TRBJ2-3, with 10 bases lining up with TRBD1. Per the germline V gene, CDR1 is SGHRS and CDR2 is YFSETQ. The junction had 5 bases not matched to a gene; V was cut back by 3 bases and J by 1 base. This CDR3 is 16 amino acids long. CDR3 in amino acids: CASSSAGQGGTDTQYF. CDR3 DNA sequence: TGCGCCAGCAGCTCCGCCGGACAGGGGGGCACAGATACGCAGTATTTT. The full variable domain, in which reference TRBV5-1 and TRBJ2-3 provide the parts outside the CDR3, is KAGVTQTPRYLIKTRGQQVTLSCSPISGHRSVSWYQQTPGQGLQFLFEYFSETQRNKGNFPGRFSGRQFSNSRSEMNVSTLELGDSALYLCASSSAGQGGTDTQYFGPGTRLTVL.

This chain links TRBV7-2 with TRBJ1-3, with TRBD1 matching 9 bases. Per germline, CDR1 SGHTA and CDR2 FQGNSA. This CDR3 has 18 amino acids. With 4 bases clipped from V and 0 bases from J, the junction kept 10 bases outside the gene matches. CDR3 DNA: TGTGCCAGCAGCTACGAGCCCTACAGGGGGCTCTCTGGAAACACCATATATTTT. Protein product: CASSYEPYRGLSGNTIYF.

V usage is TRBV7-3 and J usage is TRBJ2-3; no reliable D call. Trimming took 3 bases from V and 2 from J, leaving 9 bases between them. Germline assignment: CDR1 SGHTA and CDR2 FQGTGA. The CDR3 sequence is 14 residues long. The CDR3 protein is CASSFSSYTDTQYF. For the CDR3, the DNA is TGTGCCAGCAGCTTTTCCAGTTACACAGATACGCAGTATTTT.